This T cell receptor (beta chain) was observed in a study of vaccination effects on CD4 cells after COVID-19. For the study at large: Samples collected post-vaccine were obtained a median of 72 days after the second dose. Study findings and constraints: Only 1 of 255 vaccine-induced clones from healthy vaccinees cross-reacted with common cold coronaviruses.

Sequencing followed a ViraFEST assay step that expanded antigen-specific CD4+ T cells with viral peptide pools. Culture lasted roughly 9 days before CD4+ T cell isolation. It was two doses of either the BNT162b2 or mRNA-1273 vaccine that participants received. Wells of roughly 1.9 million PBMC each were grown with around 10 IU/ml IL-2 and approximately 10 ug/ml peptides. The CDR3 runs 15 residues. CDR1 is MNHEY, CDR2 SVGEGT, per germline. The trim removed 2 bases at V and 6 bases at J, leaving 7 bases unmatched. Sequenced by immunoSEQ multiplex PCR; TCRdb stores in-frame clones only, minus some. Of approximately 17,000 clones in the sample, about two thirds were seen once. Note on this clone: Its target is unknown.

The clonotype originates from a human donor who received a COVID-19 vaccine. This specimen consisted of CD4+ T cells from PBMCs cultured with SARS-CoV-2 spike peptides, obtained after COVID-19 vaccination. V is TRBV6-2 or TRBV6-3 and J is TRBJ2-3, with 8 bases fitting TRBD2. The CDR3 loop is CASSYGGSGADTQYF. In nucleotides, the CDR3 is TGTGCCAGCAGTTACGGCGGTAGCGGGGCTGATACGCAGTATTTT.